This entry features one T cell receptor beta chain sequence. The ends were cut back, 5 bases at V and 5 bases at J, with 8 bases in the middle. This CDR3 has 12 residues. Germline CDR1 and CDR2: SGHVS and FQNEAQ. Clones were read by immunoSEQ multiplex PCR, and TCRdb kept only the in-frame ones, dropping some. Of about 260,000 clones listed, around 82% are singletons. The data belong to a study of blood T cell repertoires in COVID-19. The chain recombines TRBV7-8 with TRBJ2-3; D not resolved. The sequencing input was peripheral blood. The TCR sequence derives from a woman aged 45 to 65 who had recovered from COVID-19. CDR3 coding DNA: TGTGCCAGCAGCCCGCGAGAAGATACGCAGTATTTT. The encoded protein is CASSPREDTQYF.